A selection of T cell receptor beta chains follows, all from one sample in a study of CD8 T cells in Susac syndrome. TCRdb used MiXCR to reprocess the immunoSEQ multiplex PCR reads, holding one entry per CDR3 protein. This sample has fewer than 250,000 distinct CDR3 sequences; about 94% occur once, and the top ten carry around 0.1%. The sequencing input was CD4+ T cells from PBMCs. These receptors originate from a human donor in good health. CDR3s include the opening cysteine and the closing phenylalanine or tryptophan. A D gene is named only where the DNA matches it firmly. Some rows mark clone size as missing; the rest say once, few, many or name a class of expanded clone.

size: .; D: TRBD2; V: TRBV9; J: TRBJ2-3; CDR3: CASSVASGGTDTQYF; DNA: TGTGCCAGCAGCGTAGCAAGCGGGGGTACAGATACGCAGTATTTT
size: .; D: .; V: TRBV7-9; J: TRBJ1-6; CDR3: CASSLMLGAGHSPLHF; DNA: TGTGCCAGCAGCTTAATGTTGGGGGCGGGCCATTCACCCCTCCACTTT
size: .; D: .; V: TRBV20-1; J: TRBJ2-4; CDR3: CSASSSQMGNKNIQYF; DNA: TGCAGTGCTAGTAGCAGCCAAATGGGGAACAAAAACATTCAGTACTTC
size: .; D: .; V: TRBV7-2; J: TRBJ2-7; CDR3: CASSLQRGASYEQYF; DNA: TGTGCCAGCAGCTTGCAAAGGGGGGCCTCCTACGAGCAGTACTTC
size: few; D: TRBD2; V: TRBV15; J: TRBJ2-1; CDR3: CATSGLAGGQFF; DNA: TGTGCCACCAGCGGACTAGCGGGGGGGCAGTTCTTC
size: .; D: .; V: TRBV4-3; J: TRBJ1-2; CDR3: CASSQDIGYAGYTF; DNA: TGCGCCAGCAGCCAAGATATTGGGTACGCAGGCTACACCTTC
size: few; D: .; V: TRBV19; J: TRBJ1-2; CDR3: CASRVGLTNYGYTF; DNA: TGTGCCAGTAGAGTCGGACTGACTAACTATGGCTACACCTTC
size: .; D: .; V: TRBV19; J: TRBJ2-4; CDR3: CASSNRLDIQYF; DNA: TGTGCCAGTAGTAATAGGTTGGACATTCAGTACTTC
size: .; D: TRBD1; V: TRBV7-7; J: TRBJ2-3; CDR3: CASSAGQAVTDTQYF; DNA: TGTGCTAGCAGCGCCGGACAGGCGGTCACAGATACGCAGTATTTT
size: once; D: .; V: TRBV19; J: TRBJ2-1; CDR3: CASSIPSGYNEQFF; DNA: TGTGCCAGTAGTATTCCTTCGGGGTACAATGAGCAGTTCTTC